This T cell receptor (beta chain) was observed in a study of identifying expanded T cells in peripheral blood. Germline V gene lookup returns CDR1 SQVTM and CDR2 ANQGSEA. V was clipped by 7 bases and J by 3 bases, with 17 bases between them. The CDR3 has 14 amino acids. Sequencing was performed with immunoSEQ multiplex PCR; in TCRdb, only in-frame clones are kept and a portion is missing. The top ten hold roughly 21% of the sample, which has 65,000 to 95,000 clones, 84% seen once. The receptor comes from a person aged 18 to 75 in good health. Input material: blood. The rearrangement joins TRBV29-1 to TRBJ2-3; D not resolved. DNA of the CDR3: TGCAGCGCATCACCAACCGGAGTAACAGATACGCAGTATTTT. Translation: CSASPTGVTDTQYF.